These 13 T cell receptor beta chains were all obtained from the same sample, sequenced in a study of cytomegalovirus exposure and HLA in healthy donors. Both 60 Vbeta primers and 13 Jbeta primers went into the PCR. TCRdb's table, derived via immunoSEQ multiplex PCR, lists solely in-frame clones and lacks some. The repertoire holds about 150,000 clones, around 70% seen once, with approximately 2.3% in the top ten. The sequenced sample was PBMCs. Every receptor here comes from a man aged 25 to 40 in good health and CMV-seronegative.

The V gene is TRBV30, the J gene TRBJ2-1, with D possibly TRBD1 on 6 matching bases. V was trimmed by 6 bases and J by 9 bases, leaving 12 bases between them. Germline assignment: CDR1 GTSNPN and CDR2 SVGIG (reference sequence). The CDR3 sequence is 11 residues long. The CDR3 sequence: CACTGSGEQFF. CDR3 nucleotide sequence: TGTGCCTGCACAGGGTCCGGTGAGCAGTTCTTC.

This clone was observed once. The chain has TRBV5-1 and TRBJ1-2; D not resolved. The V gene lost 4 bases and the J gene lost 8 bases, with 12 bases spanning the gap. CDR3 length equals 12 residues. Germline assignment: CDR1 SGHRS and CDR2 YFSETQ. The chain's CDR3 is CASSTETGGYTF. DNA of the CDR3: TGCGCCAGCAGCACCGAAACGGGGGGCTACACCTTC.

The chain links TRBV5-1 to TRBJ2-7; 9 positions match TRBD1. The CDR3 extends over 17 amino acids. CDR1 is SGHRS, CDR2 YFSETQ, per germline. Trimming removed 0 bases from V and 4 bases from J; junction bases left unmatched: 11. CDR3 residues: CASSLATGTGLIYEQYF. The DNA of the CDR3 is TGCGCCAGCAGCTTGGCAACTGGGACAGGGCTAATTTACGAGCAGTACTTC.

The V and J genes are TRBV30 and TRBJ1-2; 9 positions match TRBD1. V lost 1 base to trimming and J lost 7 bases; unmatched junction nucleotides: 4. This CDR3 comprises 13 residues. Germline loops: CDR1 GTSNPN, CDR2 SVGIG (reference sequence). The DNA of the CDR3 is TGTGCCTGGAGTGCCGGGACAGGGAGTGGCTACACCTTC. Translation gives CAWSAGTGSGYTF.

This clone was seen a handful of times. The chain employs TRBV5-5 and TRBJ1-1; 8 bases are a match to TRBD1. Germline CDR1 is SGHKS and CDR2 is YYEKEE (reference sequence). The CDR3 covers 15 residues. The J segment lost 1 base and the V segment lost 6 bases, leaving 8 bases of the junction unmatched. The CDR3 loop is CASTTGQGGNTEAFF. In DNA form, the CDR3 reads TGTGCCAGCACCACCGGACAGGGAGGGAACACTGAAGCTTTCTTT.

The chain employs TRBV2 and TRBJ1-1; the D gene is possibly TRBD1 (6 bases). The CDR3 sequence is 15 residues long. CDR1 and CDR2 from the germline V gene are SNHLY and FYNNEI. The germline V and J ends were trimmed by 8 bases and 3 bases, with 19 bases remaining between them. The CDR3 region is CASLISGTSDTEAFF. In nucleotides, the CDR3 is TGTGCCAGCTTAATATCCGGGACATCTGACACTGAAGCTTTCTTT.

This chain joins TRBV28 and TRBJ2-2, with 14 bases matching TRBD2. The CDR3 contains 16 residues. Per the germline V gene, CDR1 is MDHEN and CDR2 is SYDVKM. The V gene end was trimmed by 4 bases and the J gene end by 4 bases; junction bases not matched to a gene: 2. The CDR3 protein is CASSSGLAGGTGELFF. CDR3 DNA sequence: TGTGCCAGCAGTTCCGGACTAGCGGGGGGCACCGGGGAGCTGTTTTTT.

The chain employs TRBV4-1 and TRBJ2-1; D is possibly TRBD2 (6 bases). The CDR3 length is 14 residues. The ends were cut back, 5 bases at V and 6 bases at J, with 14 bases in the middle. The germline gives CDR1 MGHRA, CDR2 YSYEKL. DNA of the CDR3: TGCGCCAGCAGCGGGTGGCGGGGTGTCAATGAGCAGTTCTTC. As protein: CASSGWRGVNEQFF.

In its sample, this clone was seen once. V usage is TRBV6-1 and J usage is TRBJ1-1; TRBD1 agrees at 9 bases. CDR1 and CDR2 from the germline V gene are MNHNS and SASEGT. The V segment lost 8 bases and the J segment 6 bases; nucleotides outside the gene matches: 10. This CDR3 is 14 amino acids long. The CDR3 is CASLPRDRDPEAFF. The DNA for the CDR3 is TGTGCCAGCCTTCCACGGGACAGGGACCCTGAAGCTTTCTTT.

The gene calls are TRBV7-9 and TRBJ1-6, with D tentatively TRBD1 (5 bases). The CDR3 consists of 14 residues. Trimming left V 5 bases short and J 5 bases short, with 10 bases between. Germline CDR1 SEHNR, CDR2 FQNEAQ (reference sequence). For the CDR3, the DNA is TGTGCCAGCAGCCGGGGGGGGAATAATTCACCCCTCCACTTT. Translating gives CASSRGGNNSPLHF.

V and J are TRBV27 and TRBJ2-7, with 13 bases matching TRBD2. The CDR3 is made up of 15 amino acids. Trimming at V came to 3 bases and at J to 3 bases, leaving 2 bases not matched to a gene. Germline V lookup: CDR1 MNHEY, CDR2 SMNVEV (reference sequence). DNA of the CDR3: TGTGCCAGCAGTTTGACTAGCGGGGGGCGCTACGAGCAGTACTTC. It is translated as CASSLTSGGRYEQYF.

V usage is TRBV28 and J usage is TRBJ1-1; D call uncertain. Trimming took 3 bases from V and 8 from J, leaving 10 bases between them. This CDR3 region has 12 residues. CDR1 MDHEN and CDR2 SYDVKM come from the germline V gene. CDR3 coding DNA: TGTGCCAGCAGTTTGAGAAGCTTAGAAGCTTTCTTT. It translates to CASSLRSLEAFF.

The J gene is TRBJ2-7, the V gene TRBV30, with D tentatively TRBD2 (5 bases). Germline-derived CDR1 and CDR2 are GTSNPN and SVGIG (reference sequence). V was pared by 0 bases and J by 3 bases, with 12 bases between. This CDR3 is built from 14 residues. The CDR3 is CAWSVSASGYEQYF. The CDR3 DNA reads as TGTGCCTGGAGTGTATCGGCCAGCGGCTACGAGCAGTACTTC.